This passage covers 16 T cell receptor beta chains from one sample sequenced in a study of T cells in Graves' hyperthyroidism and ophthalmopathy. RNA transcripts were the template for amplifying TCR beta CDR3 regions. The TCR CDR3 was amplified in a first-round RT-PCR using the HTBI primer set. TCRdb itself ran the multiplex PCR reads through MiXCR, one entry per CDR3 protein. The repertoire holds fewer than 600,000 distinct CDR3 sequences, with 12% to 15% as singletons. Sequenced material: blood. These receptors were obtained from a woman aged 40 to 55 with Graves' hyperthyroidism.

The V and J genes are TRBV6-1 and TRBJ2-1; no reliable D call. Germline loops: CDR1 MNHNS, CDR2 SASEGT. V was clipped by 0 bases and J by 9 bases, with 6 bases between them. This CDR3 has 12 residues. CDR3 sequence: CASSEAAIEQFF. The CDR3 nucleotides read TGTGCCAGCAGTGAAGCGGCCATTGAGCAGTTCTTC.

This clonotype was observed at least ten times. The CDR3 region has the DNA TGTGCCAGCAGAACCCAATGGGAGGCCACAGATACGCAGTATTTT. This translates into CASRTQWEATDTQYF. J is TRBJ2-3 and V is TRBV6-1; D possibly corresponds to TRBD2 (6 bases). V was clipped by 6 bases and J by 2 bases, with 15 bases between them. This CDR3 spans 15 amino acids. From germline, CDR1 is MNHNS and CDR2 SASEGT.

This clonotype was seen ten or more times. The rearrangement links TRBV10-3 to TRBJ1-3; D not certain. The CDR3 consists of 13 residues. The germline CDR1 and CDR2 sequences are ENHRY and SYGVKD. Trimming took 2 bases from V and 4 from J, leaving 6 bases between them. The CDR3 sequence: CAISEAEGNTIYF. The CDR3, as DNA: TGTGCCATCAGTGAGGCGGAAGGAAACACCATATATTTT.

The chain employs TRBV3-1 and TRBJ2-6; the D is unclear. The CDR3 is 15 amino acids. Looked up from germline, CDR1 is LGHDT and CDR2 is YNNKEL (reference sequence). V lost 4 bases to trimming and J lost 13 bases, with 20 bases between them. Written as DNA, the CDR3 is TGTGCCAGCAGCCCTGATGCAACCCGACCCCAGGTCCTGACTTTC. Translated, it gives CASSPDATRPQVLTF. The full variable domain, in which reference TRBV3-1 and TRBJ2-6 provide the parts outside the CDR3, is DTAVSQTPKYLVTQMGNDKSIKCEQNLGHDTMYWYKQDSKKFLKIMFSYNNKELIINETVPNRFSPKSPDKAHLNLHINSLELGDSAVYFCASSPDATRPQVLTFGAGSRLTVL.

In its sample, this clonotype was seen many times. The chain is built from TRBV7-8 and TRBJ2-2, with TRBD1 matching over 9 bases. Germline V lookup: CDR1 SGHVS, CDR2 FQNEAQ. The CDR3 contains 18 residues. V gave up 5 bases and J gave up 1 base; unmatched junction bases: 11. The CDR3 coding sequence is TGTGCCAGCAGCCCTCACAACCCGGGACAGGGGAACACCGGGGAGCTGTTTTTT. Its protein is CASSPHNPGQGNTGELFF.

This clonotype was observed many times. The gene calls are TRBV20-1 and TRBJ2-3, with TRBD1 as a possible D gene (5 bases). Trimming stripped 3 bases from V and 0 bases from J, with 7 bases between. Germline lookup yields CDR1 DFQATT and CDR2 SNEGSKA (reference sequence). The CDR3 has 13 amino acids. Written as DNA, the CDR3 is TGCAGTGCTAGTAGGGGAAGCACAGATACGCAGTATTTT. Its protein product is CSASRGSTDTQYF.

The CDR3 region is CASSQELPGLVPYEQYF. The CDR3 DNA sequence: TGTGCCAGCAGCCAAGAGCTCCCGGGACTAGTACCCTACGAGCAGTACTTC. This sequence joins TRBV3-1 and TRBJ2-7; 8 bases are shared with TRBD2. Unmatched junction bases numbered 9, after V lost 0 bases and J lost 2 bases. Germline V lookup: CDR1 LGHDT, CDR2 YNNKEL (reference sequence). The CDR3 is 17 residues long.

J is TRBJ1-5 and V is TRBV15; D is unclear. Germline CDR1 reads LNHNV; CDR2 reads YYDKDF (reference sequence). Trimming took 2 bases from V and 0 from J, leaving 14 bases between them. The CDR3 runs to 17 residues. CDR3 nucleotides: TGTGCCACCAGCAGATCCCCGGGCAGTTATAGCAATCAGCCCCAGCATTTT. Translated: CATSRSPGSYSNQPQHF.

This clonotype has a count of ten or more. V usage is TRBV18 and J usage is TRBJ2-7; D remains ambiguous. Germline V gene data show CDR1 as KGHSH and CDR2 as LQKENI. The CDR3 contains 13 residues. V dropped 3 bases and J dropped 7 bases, with 13 bases sitting between them. CDR3 residues: CASSPVLGNEQYF. The CDR3 DNA sequence: TGTGCCAGCTCACCGGTCTTGGGAAATGAGCAGTACTTC.

The chain employs TRBV28 and TRBJ1-6; D not certain. The germline gives CDR1 MDHEN, CDR2 SYDVKM. Trimming shortened V by 7 bases and J by 8 bases, and 18 bases separated the two germline ends. There are 15 residues in the CDR3. CDR3 protein: CASMAFAGNDSPLHF. The CDR3 bases are TGTGCCAGCATGGCTTTCGCGGGCAATGATTCACCCCTCCACTTT.

J is TRBJ2-5 and V is TRBV28; D is possibly TRBD2 (6 bases). V was cut by 6 bases and J by 5 bases, with 22 bases left in between. This CDR3 has 16 amino acids. Germline values: CDR1 MDHEN, CDR2 SYDVKM. The CDR3 loop is CASSPPGLRDQETQYF. The CDR3 DNA reads as TGTGCCAGCAGCCCACCGGGACTCCGTGATCAGGAGACCCAGTACTTC.

This clonotype was found many times. V usage is TRBV7-8 and J usage is TRBJ1-2; no firm D call. Per germline, CDR1 SGHVS and CDR2 FQNEAQ. Deletions cut 5 bases from V and 7 bases from J, with 14 bases between. The CDR3 totals 13 residues. Here the CDR3 reads CASSLDGDGGYTF. The DNA for the CDR3 is TGTGCCAGCAGCCTAGACGGAGATGGTGGCTACACCTTC.

The sample holds many counts of this clonotype. The chain uses TRBV3-1 and TRBJ2-3; 8 bases match TRBD1. Germline CDR1 and CDR2: LGHDT and YNNKEL (reference sequence). The CDR3 covers 16 residues. With V trimmed by 0 bases and J by 1 base, 3 bases remained unmatched. The CDR3 protein is CASSQEGTGGTDTQYF. CDR3 nucleotides: TGTGCCAGCAGCCAAGAGGGGACAGGAGGCACAGATACGCAGTATTTT.

This clonotype was seen ten or more times. The chain is built from TRBV2 and TRBJ2-2; D gene ambiguous. With 2 bases removed from V and 8 bases from J, the gap between germline ends came to 12 bases. CDR3 size: 14 residues. CDR1 and CDR2 from the germline V gene are SNHLY and FYNNEI. The CDR3 region is CASSEYGPSGELFF. The CDR3 DNA sequence: TGTGCCAGCAGTGAATATGGACCATCTGGGGAGCTGTTTTTT.

In its sample, this clonotype was seen many times. The chain employs TRBV30 and TRBJ1-2; D is unresolved. Germline CDR1 reads GTSNPN; CDR2 reads SVGIG (reference sequence). Trimming pared 0 bases from V and 4 bases from J, leaving 12 bases between. The CDR3 is 14 amino acids. The CDR3 region has the DNA TGTGCCTGGAGTGTACCAGGATCCAGCTATGGCTACACCTTC. Translated, it gives CAWSVPGSSYGYTF.

The sample holds many counts of this clonotype. The chain employs TRBV11-2 and TRBJ2-1; 12 nucleotides agree with TRBD2. This CDR3 contains 17 residues. Germline CDR1 and CDR2: SGHAT and FQNNGV. V dropped 5 bases and J dropped 1; count of bases not matched to a gene: 6. The DNA of the CDR3 is TGTGCCAGCAGCCCATGGACTAGCGGGGATTCCTACAATGAGCAGTTCTTC. Translating gives CASSPWTSGDSYNEQFF.